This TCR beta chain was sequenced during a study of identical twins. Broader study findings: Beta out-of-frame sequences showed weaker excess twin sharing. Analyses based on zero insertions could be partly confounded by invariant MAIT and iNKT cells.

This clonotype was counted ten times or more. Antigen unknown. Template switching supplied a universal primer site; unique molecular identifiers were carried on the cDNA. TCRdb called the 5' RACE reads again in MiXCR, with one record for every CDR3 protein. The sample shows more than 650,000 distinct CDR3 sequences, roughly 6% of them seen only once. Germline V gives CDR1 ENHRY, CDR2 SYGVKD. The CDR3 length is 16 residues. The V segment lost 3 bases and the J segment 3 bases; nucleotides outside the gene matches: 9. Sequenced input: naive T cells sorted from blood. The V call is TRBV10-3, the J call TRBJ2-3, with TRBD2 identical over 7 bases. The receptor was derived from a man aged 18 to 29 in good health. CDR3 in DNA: TGTGCCATCAGTGAAGTTGGCGGGGGAGGAACAGATACGCAGTATTTT. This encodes CAISEVGGGGTDTQYF.